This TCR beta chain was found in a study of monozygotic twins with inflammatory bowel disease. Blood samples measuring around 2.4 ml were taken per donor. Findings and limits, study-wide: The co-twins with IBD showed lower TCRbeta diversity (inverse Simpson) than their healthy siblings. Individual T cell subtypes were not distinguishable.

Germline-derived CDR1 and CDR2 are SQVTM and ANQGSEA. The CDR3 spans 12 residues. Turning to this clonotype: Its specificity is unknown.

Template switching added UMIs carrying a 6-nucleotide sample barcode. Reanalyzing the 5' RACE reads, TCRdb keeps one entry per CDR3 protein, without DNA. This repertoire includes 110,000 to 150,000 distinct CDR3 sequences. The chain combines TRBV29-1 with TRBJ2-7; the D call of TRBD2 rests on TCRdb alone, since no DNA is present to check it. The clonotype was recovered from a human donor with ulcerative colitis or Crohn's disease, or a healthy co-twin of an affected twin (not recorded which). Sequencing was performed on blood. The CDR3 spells CSILAGSYEQYF.